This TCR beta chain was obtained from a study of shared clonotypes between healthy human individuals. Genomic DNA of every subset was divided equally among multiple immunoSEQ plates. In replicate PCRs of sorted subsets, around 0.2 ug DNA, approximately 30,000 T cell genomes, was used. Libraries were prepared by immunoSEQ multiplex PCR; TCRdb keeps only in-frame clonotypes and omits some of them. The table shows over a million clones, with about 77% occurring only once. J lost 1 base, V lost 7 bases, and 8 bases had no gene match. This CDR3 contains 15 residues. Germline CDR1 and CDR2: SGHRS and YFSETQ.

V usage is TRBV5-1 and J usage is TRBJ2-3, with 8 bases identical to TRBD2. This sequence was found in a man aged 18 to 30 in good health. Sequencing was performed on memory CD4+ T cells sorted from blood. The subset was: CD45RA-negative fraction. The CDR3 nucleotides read TGCGCCAGCGGACTTTTGACTAGCGGCACAGATACGCAGTATTTT. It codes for CASGLLTSGTDTQYF.